One and the same sample provided the 25 T cell receptor beta chains below, sequenced in a study of blood T cell repertoires in COVID-19. TCRdb's table, derived via immunoSEQ multiplex PCR, lists solely in-frame clones and lacks some. The sample includes 71,000 or so clones, 86% seen only once; the top ten take approximately 19%. Sequenced material: peripheral blood. The receptors here all came from a man aged 80 or over in a cohort sampled during active COVID-19.

V gene TRBV7-6 combines with J gene TRBJ2-5, with 8 bases that match TRBD2. V trimming: 1 base; J trimming: 5 bases; junction bases outside the gene matches: 3. Per the germline V gene, CDR1 is SGHVS and CDR2 is FNYEAQ. The CDR3 totals 14 residues. The CDR3 nucleotides read TGTGCCAGCAGCTTAGATGCGGGAGGCGAGACCCAGTACTTC. This encodes CASSLDAGGETQYF. Together with reference TRBV7-6 and TRBJ2-5, the CDR3 gives the full variable domain: GAGVSQSPRYKVTKRGQDVALRCDPISGHVSLYWYRQALGQGPEFLTYFNYEAQQDKSGLPNDRFSAERPEGSISTLTIQRTEQRDSAMYRCASSLDAGGETQYFGPGTRLLVL.

V usage is TRBV29-1 and J usage is TRBJ1-4; D remains unclear. This CDR3 comprises 13 residues. Trimming removed 1 base from V and 7 bases from J, with 10 bases in between. Germline lookup yields CDR1 SQVTM and CDR2 ANQGSEA. CDR3 nucleotide sequence: TGCAGCGTTGAAGGGGAGACGGGTGAAAAACTGTTTTTT. Its protein is CSVEGETGEKLFF.

The rearrangement joins TRBV5-5 to TRBJ1-1; tentatively, D is TRBD1 (5 bases). The germline gives CDR1 SGHKS, CDR2 YYEKEE (reference sequence). V shed 6 bases and J shed 1 base, with 16 bases lying between them. The CDR3 runs to 15 residues. CDR3 bases: TGTGCCAGCACCAGAGTAGGGGCCGCGAACACTGAAGCTTTCTTT. It specifies CASTRVGAANTEAFF.

The chain uses TRBV6-6 and TRBJ1-1, with 10 bases lining up with TRBD1. The CDR3 consists of 15 residues. Germline CDR1 and CDR2: MNHNY and SVGAGI (reference sequence). The V gene end was trimmed by 5 bases and the J gene end by 4 bases; junction bases not matched to a gene: 7. In DNA, the CDR3 is TGTGCCAGCAGTCCCCTGGGACAGGGGTTCACTGAAGCTTTCTTT. Protein sequence: CASSPLGQGFTEAFF.

The chain carries TRBV24-1 and TRBJ2-2; D perhaps matches TRBD1 (6 bases). The V and J ends lost 8 bases and 4 bases respectively, with 13 bases between them. Germline V gives CDR1 KGHDR, CDR2 SFDVKD. This CDR3 has 14 amino acids. CDR3 coding DNA: TGTGCCACCACCCAGGGCAGGGGCACCGGGGAGCTGTTTTTT. Amino acid sequence: CATTQGRGTGELFF.

The chain is built from TRBV28 and TRBJ2-7; TRBD2 might be the D (7 bases). Trimming left V 6 bases short and J 5 bases short, with 20 bases between. Per the germline V gene, CDR1 is MDHEN and CDR2 is SYDVKM. This CDR3 region has 15 residues. CDR3 residues: CASSRLGGPTHEQYV. DNA for the CDR3: TGTGCCAGCAGCCGGTTGGGGGGGCCTACCCACGAGCAGTACGTC.

The V and J genes are TRBV5-4 and TRBJ2-1; 10 bases align to TRBD1. CDR1 is SGHNT and CDR2 is YYREEE in the germline V gene (reference sequence). The V and J ends lost 4 bases and 2 bases, in that order; junction bases with no gene match: 3. CDR3 length: 15 residues. Here the CDR3 reads CASSPGQGTYNEQFF. In DNA, the CDR3 is TGTGCCAGCAGCCCGGGACAGGGGACCTACAATGAGCAGTTCTTC.

This clone was seen only a few times. The chain couples TRBV6-5 to TRBJ1-1; the match to TRBD1 covers 7 bases. J lost 7 bases, V lost 5 bases, and 13 bases had no gene match. Germline lookup yields CDR1 MNHEY and CDR2 SVGAGI. There are 15 residues in the CDR3. The CDR3 coding sequence is TGTGCCAGCAGTACCGGGACAGCCGGGTTTGGTGAAGCTTTCTTT. This translates into CASSTGTAGFGEAFF.

The chain couples TRBV15 to TRBJ1-5; 8 bases line up with TRBD1. J was trimmed by 4 bases and V by 0 bases; bases with no gene match: 2. Germline assignment: CDR1 LNHNV and CDR2 YYDKDF (reference sequence). This CDR3 has 15 amino acids. CDR3 in DNA: TGTGCCACCAGCAGAGAGGACAGGGAAAATCAGCCCCAGCATTTT. Translation: CATSREDRENQPQHF.

The J gene is TRBJ2-3, the V gene TRBV5-4; the D gene is possibly TRBD2 (5 bases). In germline, CDR1 is SGHNT, CDR2 YYREEE (reference sequence). V lost 4 bases and J lost 6, with 15 bases in between. The CDR3 is made up of 14 amino acids. The CDR3 DNA reads as TGTGCCAGCAGCCCGCCGGCTAGCCCGGATACGCAGTATTTT. Protein: CASSPPASPDTQYF.

This chain joins TRBV28 and TRBJ1-3; D may be TRBD1 (5 bases). The CDR3 covers 16 residues. Deletions cut 3 bases from V and 2 bases from J, with 14 bases between. CDR1 and CDR2 from the germline V gene are MDHEN and SYDVKM. The CDR3 DNA is TGTGCCAGCAGTTTGCTCCCCAGGGTTCCTGGAAACACCATATATTTT. Its protein product is CASSLLPRVPGNTIYF.

The chain couples TRBV28 to TRBJ2-7; 8 bases are a match to TRBD1. There are 13 residues in the CDR3. V was pared by 2 bases and J by 6 bases, with 3 bases of the junction left unmatched. CDR1 MDHEN and CDR2 SYDVKM come from the germline V gene. This CDR3 is CASSLGQGGEQYV. For the CDR3, the DNA is TGTGCCAGCAGTTTAGGACAGGGAGGCGAGCAGTACGTC.

This clone has just one count. The rearrangement links TRBV19 to TRBJ1-2; D perhaps matches TRBD1 (6 bases). The V end lost 0 bases, the J end lost 6 bases, and 11 bases lay between the germline ends. CDR1 LNHDA and CDR2 SQIVND come from the germline V gene (reference sequence). The CDR3 spans 14 residues. The chain's CDR3 is CASSIDGTSDGYTF. In DNA form, the CDR3 reads TGTGCCAGTAGTATAGATGGGACATCGGATGGCTACACCTTC.

This rearrangement joins TRBV2 to TRBJ2-7; 8 positions agree with TRBD1. The CDR3 spans 13 residues. Germline lookup yields CDR1 SNHLY and CDR2 FYNNEI. V shed 6 bases and J 2 bases; nucleotides not matched to a gene: 3. CDR3 sequence reads: CASREDRAYEQYV. For the CDR3, the DNA is TGTGCCAGCAGAGAGGACAGGGCCTACGAGCAGTACGTC.

In nucleotides, the CDR3 is TGTGCCAGCAGACGACAGGGGGATTATGGCTACACCTTC. Protein: CASRRQGDYGYTF. The chain combines TRBV25-1 with TRBJ1-2, with 9 positions matching TRBD1. The CDR3 spans 13 residues. Germline V lookup: CDR1 MGHDK, CDR2 SYGVNS. Trimming removed 6 bases from V and 5 bases from J; junction bases left unmatched: 4.

The rearrangement links TRBV10-3 to TRBJ2-7; possibly TRBD2 for D (6 bases). Trimming left V 0 bases short and J 4 bases short, with 10 bases between. The CDR3 extends over 14 amino acids. The V gene's germline CDR1 is ENHRY and CDR2 SYGVKD. CDR3 protein: CAISESLGGYEQYF. The CDR3 region has the DNA TGTGCCATCAGTGAGTCTCTGGGGGGATACGAGCAGTACTTC.

The chain combines TRBV6-6 with TRBJ2-5, with 7 bases that match TRBD1. V was pared by 5 bases and J by 2 bases, with 5 bases of the junction left unmatched. Per the germline V gene, CDR1 is MNHNY and CDR2 is SVGAGI (reference sequence). The CDR3 runs to 14 residues. This CDR3 reads CASSPPGQQETQYF. CDR3 DNA sequence: TGTGCCAGCAGTCCCCCGGGACAGCAAGAGACCCAGTACTTC.

CDR3: CASSLPFRNTEAFF. Written as DNA, the CDR3 is TGTGCCAGCAGCTTGCCATTTAGGAACACTGAAGCTTTCTTT. The gene calls are TRBV5-4 and TRBJ1-1; D gene uncertain. Germline V lookup: CDR1 SGHNT, CDR2 YYREEE (reference sequence). The V end lost 1 base, the J end lost 1 base, and 8 bases lay between the germline ends. The CDR3 is 14 residues long.

The chain links TRBV11-2 to TRBJ1-1, with 7 bases identical to TRBD1. The junction had 5 bases not matched to a gene; V was cut back by 5 bases and J by 2 bases. Germline V lookup: CDR1 SGHAT, CDR2 FQNNGV. This CDR3 is built from 14 residues. The CDR3 DNA reads TGTGCCAGCAGCCTACGGACAGGAAACACTGAAGCTTTCTTT. This gives the protein CASSLRTGNTEAFF.

CDR3 nucleotide sequence: TGTGCCATCAGTGAAGGGGTGACTAGCGGGAACAATGAGCAGTTCTTC. It translates to CAISEGVTSGNNEQFF. The rearrangement uses TRBV10-3 and TRBJ2-1, with 11 nucleotides matching TRBD2. CDR3 size: 16 residues. CDR1 ENHRY and CDR2 SYGVKD come from the germline V gene. Trimming at V came to 3 bases and at J to 5 bases, leaving 6 bases not matched to a gene.

This clone has more than one count but fewer than ten. This chain joins TRBV10-3 and TRBJ2-3; 12 bases align to TRBD2. The junction had 3 bases not matched to a gene; V was cut back by 0 bases and J by 2 bases. In germline, CDR1 is ENHRY, CDR2 SYGVKD. This CDR3 spans 17 amino acids. CDR3 coding DNA: TGTGCCATCAGTGAGTCGAGGACTAGCGGGATCACAGATACGCAGTATTTT. Residues: CAISESRTSGITDTQYF.

The chain employs TRBV19 and TRBJ1-5; possible D gene TRBD1, 6 bases. Germline CDR1 is LNHDA and CDR2 is SQIVND (reference sequence). V lost 8 bases and J lost 7, with 18 bases in between. The CDR3 is made up of 14 amino acids. CDR3 amino acids: CASLDGAGAQPQHF. CDR3 nucleotides: TGTGCCAGTTTGGATGGGGCAGGGGCGCAGCCCCAGCATTTT.

The rearrangement joins TRBV5-8 to TRBJ1-2; the D gene is possibly TRBD1 (5 bases). The CDR3 spans 14 residues. The V gene lost 1 base and the J gene lost 6 bases, with 13 bases spanning the gap. The germline V gene encodes CDR1 SGHTS and CDR2 YDEGEE. Here the CDR3 DNA reads TGTGCCAGCAGCTTGAATTTTCCGGGGGATGGCTACACCTTC. Encoded protein: CASSLNFPGDGYTF.

The chain has TRBV3-1 (or the pseudogene TRBV3-2) and TRBJ2-7, with 8 bases lining up with TRBD1. Germline V lookup: CDR1 LGHDT, CDR2 YNNKEL (reference sequence). CDR3 length: 13 residues. After removal of 6 bases from V and 3 bases from J, the junction contained 4 bases not matched to a gene. DNA for the CDR3: TGTGCCAGCAGAAACACAGGGGGCTACGAGCAGTACTTC. Amino acids: CASRNTGGYEQYF.

The V call is TRBV7-6, the J call TRBJ2-1, with D unclear. The CDR3 has 15 amino acids. V gave up 3 bases and J gave up 0 bases, with 9 bases separating them. The germline V gene has CDR1 SGHVS and CDR2 FNYEAQ. CDR3 loop: CASSFRVNSYNEQFF. CDR3 in DNA: TGTGCCAGCAGCTTCCGGGTGAACTCCTACAATGAGCAGTTCTTC. Full variable domain (outside the CDR3, taken from reference TRBV7-6 and TRBJ2-1): GAGVSQSPRYKVTKRGQDVALRCDPISGHVSLYWYRQALGQGPEFLTYFNYEAQQDKSGLPNDRFSAERPEGSISTLTIQRTEQRDSAMYRCASSFRVNSYNEQFFGPGTRLTVL.